The sequence of this T cell receptor (beta chain) was determined in a study of CD8+CD57+ T cells in acquired aplastic anemia. In the study overall: DNA from sorted CD4+ and CD8+ cells averaged approximately 3.5 ug.

Study findings and constraints: Overlap between patients and controls comprised roughly 28 CD8+ CDR3 sequences.

Concerning this clonotype itself: Antigen: not known.

Previously, flow cytometry had revealed CD8+CD57+ cell expansion in the patients chosen for sequencing. There were no patients without severe acquired aplastic anemia. Both TCR beta VDJ combination and CDR3 sequence profiling were carried out. Genomic DNA was the template for this profiling. TCRdb redid the calling of the reads with MiXCR, one entry per CDR3 protein. Of about 240,000 distinct CDR3 sequences in the sample, about 44% were seen once. CDR1 is SGHTA, CDR2 FQGNSA, per germline. The J segment lost 2 bases and the V segment lost 8 bases, leaving 10 bases of the junction unmatched. The CDR3 loop spans 16 amino acids.

Sequenced material: sorted CD4+, CD8+, or CD8+CD57+ T cells (not recorded which) from PBMCs. This receptor was identified in a human donor with aplastic anemia. This chain connects TRBV7-2 to TRBJ2-3; 10 bases match TRBD2. The CDR3 spells CASGGSGGPPTDTQYF. The CDR3 region has the DNA TGTGCCAGCGGGGGTAGCGGGGGGCCACCCACAGATACGCAGTATTTT.